This TCR beta chain comes out of a study of cytomegalovirus exposure and HLA in healthy donors. Broader study findings: The authors later linked a missense DCLRE1C variant to TCR beta V- and J-gene trimming. The study labeled 170 or so TCR beta chains cytomegalovirus-associated. Later analysis showed most CMV-associated TCR beta chains appearing HLA-restricted.

In the case of this clone: The target antigen is unknown.

60 Vbeta and 13 Jbeta primers were used in PCR. Per the study methods: A follow-up analysis tallied around 80 million unique TCR beta chains, roughly 11 million shared. The table came from immunoSEQ multiplex PCR; TCRdb's copy has only in-frame clones and leaves some out. The V and J calls and clone size are taken from that table; D and trimming were inferred from the DNA. The table lists approximately 190,000 clones, 70% to 80% of them singletons. This clonotype originated in a woman in her thirties in good health and CMV-seropositive. The sample comprised PBMCs.

CDR3 in amino acids: CASSPGAGQDHGYTF. The CDR3 coding sequence is TGCGCCAGCAGCCCTGGGGCAGGGCAGGACCATGGCTACACCTTC. The gene calls are TRBV4-1 and TRBJ1-2, with D possibly TRBD1 on 5 matching bases. Trimming pared 4 bases from V and 6 bases from J, leaving 18 bases between. CDR1 and CDR2 from the germline V gene are MGHRA and YSYEKL. This CDR3 region has 15 residues.